The 28 T cell receptor beta chains below were found in one sample sequenced in a study of blood T cell repertoires in COVID-19. Produced via immunoSEQ multiplex PCR; TCRdb's table is partial and in-frame only. The table shows 40,000 to 60,000 clones, with about 82% occurring only once. Sequenced: peripheral blood. Source of these receptors: an elderly man with active COVID-19.

The rearrangement uses TRBV19 and TRBJ2-7, with 7 bases matching TRBD1. The CDR3 runs 14 residues. With V trimmed by 4 bases and J by 2 bases, 5 bases remained unmatched. The germline V gene encodes CDR1 LNHDA and CDR2 SQIVND (reference sequence). CDR3 nucleotide sequence: TGTGCCAGTAGTACTCAGGGGGAAGCCTACGAGCAGTACTTC. Translating gives CASSTQGEAYEQYF.

CDR3 loop: CASSQVQGVEKLFF. CDR3 nucleotides: TGTGCCAGCAGCCAAGTGCAGGGTGTTGAAAAACTGTTTTTT. The V and J genes are TRBV3-1 (or the pseudogene TRBV3-2) and TRBJ1-4, with a weak D call TRBD1 (5 bases). Germline CDR1 is LGHDT and CDR2 is YNNKEL (reference sequence). This CDR3 region has 14 residues. V lost 1 base to trimming and J lost 7 bases, with 10 bases between them.

As DNA, the CDR3 is TGTGCCAGCAGCTTACTGGAGTCGGGAACTGGAAACACCATATATTTT. Encoded protein: CASSLLESGTGNTIYF. The chain couples TRBV7-2 to TRBJ1-3; D is ambiguous. With 2 bases removed from V and 2 bases from J, the gap between germline ends came to 13 bases. The CDR3 contains 16 residues. The germline gives CDR1 SGHTA, CDR2 FQGNSA.

The chain couples TRBV5-4 to TRBJ1-5, with TRBD1 identical over 7 bases. Germline V gives CDR1 SGHNT, CDR2 YYREEE (reference sequence). This CDR3 is 15 amino acids long. J was trimmed by 7 bases and V by 0 bases; bases with no gene match: 7. In nucleotides, the CDR3 is TGTGCCAGCAGCTTGGCCGAACAGGGGAACCAGCCCCAGCATTTT. Residues: CASSLAEQGNQPQHF.

CDR3 sequence reads: CASSLYPRRDNEQFF. DNA of the CDR3: TGTGCCAGCAGTTTATACCCACGCCGGGACAATGAGCAGTTCTTC. The rearrangement joins TRBV27 to TRBJ2-1, with unresolved D. V lost 1 base to trimming and J lost 5 bases, with 12 bases between them. Looked up from germline, CDR1 is MNHEY and CDR2 is SMNVEV (reference sequence). This CDR3 contains 15 residues.

The chain joins TRBV9 to TRBJ1-5, with D tentatively TRBD1 (5 bases). The V end lost 2 bases, the J end lost 1 base, and 10 bases lay between the germline ends. The CDR3 is made up of 15 amino acids. The germline gives CDR1 SGDLS, CDR2 YYNGEE. The CDR3 DNA reads TGTGCCAGCAGCGTGGGGGGGACGAGCAATCAGCCCCAGCATTTT. Protein sequence: CASSVGGTSNQPQHF.

The gene calls are TRBV18 and TRBJ2-3; D unclear. V gave up 0 bases and J gave up 1 base, with 8 bases separating them. Germline loops: CDR1 KGHSH, CDR2 LQKENI. This CDR3 comprises 15 residues. Here the CDR3 DNA reads TGTGCCAGCTCACCACCGGCGGCGGGCACAGATACGCAGTATTTT. Translated: CASSPPAAGTDTQYF.

The chain's CDR3 is CASSLGDSVNEQFF. The CDR3 nucleotides read TGCGCCAGCAGCTTGGGGGACAGTGTGAATGAGCAGTTCTTC. V usage is TRBV5-1 and J usage is TRBJ2-1; 7 nucleotides match TRBD1. The CDR3 is 14 amino acids. Trimming removed 0 bases from V and 7 bases from J; junction bases left unmatched: 4. The germline CDR1 and CDR2 sequences are SGHRS and YFSETQ.

The chain employs TRBV29-1 and TRBJ2-1; the match to TRBD2 covers 12 bases. Germline CDR1 reads SQVTM; CDR2 reads ANQGSEA. After removal of 8 bases from V and 9 bases from J, the junction contained 14 bases not matched to a gene. This CDR3 spans 15 amino acids. CDR3 DNA sequence: TGCAGCACTAGTGGCTTACCGGGACTAGCGGGTGAGCAGTTCTTC. This gives the protein CSTSGLPGLAGEQFF.

The CDR3 DNA sequence: TGTGCCAGCAGCCAACAGGGAGGGGATTCACAGTTCTTC. The encoded protein is CASSQQGGDSQFF. The chain recombines TRBV7-8 with TRBJ2-1; TRBD2 is a possible D gene (7 bases). The germline V gene has CDR1 SGHVS and CDR2 FQNEAQ. Between the trimmed V and J ends, which lost 5 bases and 13 bases, there was a span of 18 bases. The CDR3 has 13 residues.

The rearrangement joins TRBV30 to TRBJ1-6; 11 positions agree with TRBD1. Germline CDR1 GTSNPN, CDR2 SVGIG (reference sequence). The CDR3 contains 16 residues. The ends lost 4 bases at V and 7 bases at J; junction bases unmatched: 9. The CDR3 here is CAWTRDRGNFNSPLHF. In nucleotides, the CDR3 is TGTGCCTGGACTCGGGACAGGGGGAATTTCAATTCACCCCTCCACTTT.

The chain carries TRBV10-2 and TRBJ1-2; the match to TRBD1 covers 7 bases. This CDR3 region has 14 residues. Trimming at V came to 0 bases and at J to 7 bases, leaving 5 bases not matched to a gene. Germline CDR1 is WSHSY and CDR2 is SAAADI. CDR3 amino acids: CASSESRQGLGYTF. The CDR3 bases are TGCGCCAGCAGTGAGTCTCGACAGGGTCTTGGCTACACCTTC.

The chain employs TRBV11-2 and TRBJ1-6, with 8 bases lining up with TRBD1. In germline, CDR1 is SGHAT, CDR2 FQNNGV. The CDR3 consists of 14 residues. With V trimmed by 5 bases and J by 9 bases, 6 bases remained unmatched. The CDR3 DNA follows: TGTGCCAGCAGCCCCGACAGGGGAGGTTCACCCCTCCACTTT. Translation gives CASSPDRGGSPLHF.

The table lists this clone with a count of one. The chain employs TRBV9 and TRBJ1-1; D not certain. CDR1 SGDLS and CDR2 YYNGEE come from the germline V gene. The CDR3 is 15 amino acids. Trimming stripped 0 bases from V and 1 base from J, with 10 bases between. CDR3: CASSVDGRENTEAFF. CDR3 nucleotide sequence: TGTGCCAGCAGCGTAGACGGGAGGGAGAACACTGAAGCTTTCTTT.

The chain recombines TRBV6-2 or TRBV6-3 with TRBJ2-2; D gene unclear. V was trimmed by 0 bases and J by 4 bases, leaving 6 bases between them. CDR3 length: 14 residues. Germline V gene sequence: CDR1 MNHEY, CDR2 SVGEGT. CDR3 sequence reads: CASSYSRSTGELFF. CDR3 bases: TGTGCCAGCAGTTACTCGAGGAGCACCGGGGAGCTGTTTTTT.

The CDR3 DNA follows: TGTGCCAGCTCATCTTCGCCTAGCGGGAGTGAGACCCAGTACTTC. Its translation: CASSSSPSGSETQYF. The rearrangement links TRBV18 to TRBJ2-5; 10 bases fit TRBD2. Germline CDR1 and CDR2: KGHSH and LQKENI. This CDR3 comprises 15 residues. J lost 5 bases, V lost 5 bases, and 8 bases had no gene match.

V is TRBV7-2 and J is TRBJ1-3; 10 nucleotides match TRBD1. The length of the CDR3 is 15 residues. Germline V gene data show CDR1 as SGHTA and CDR2 as FQGNSA. The V and J ends lost 1 base and 6 bases, in that order; junction bases with no gene match: 3. CDR3 nucleotide sequence: TGTGCCAGCAGCTTAGATGGACAGGGGGAAAACACCATATATTTT. This codes for CASSLDGQGENTIYF. Combining the CDR3 with reference TRBV7-2 and TRBJ1-3 gives the whole variable domain GAGVSQSPSNKVTEKGKDVELRCDPISGHTALYWYRQSLGQGLEFLIYFQGNSAPDKSGLPSDRFSAERTGGSVSTLTIQRTQQEDSAVYLCASSLDGQGENTIYFGEGSWLTVV.

CDR3 sequence (DNA): TGTGCCACCAGCAGAGATTCGGGGGGGCGCCCGGAGGGCTATGGCTACACCTTC. Translation: CATSRDSGGRPEGYGYTF. The chain employs TRBV15 and TRBJ1-2; D might be TRBD1 (6 bases). Germline values: CDR1 LNHNV, CDR2 YYDKDF (reference sequence). The CDR3 loop spans 18 amino acids. V was cut by 0 bases and J by 4 bases, with 21 bases left in between.

This chain connects TRBV7-8 to TRBJ1-2; TRBD1 aligns across 7 bases. This CDR3 contains 15 residues. V trimming: 4 bases; J trimming: 5 bases; junction bases outside the gene matches: 10. The V gene's germline CDR1 is SGHVS and CDR2 FQNEAQ. For the CDR3, the DNA is TGTGCCAGCAGCTACTCACGACAGGGCCTATATGGCTACACCTTC. This sequence encodes CASSYSRQGLYGYTF.

The rearrangement uses TRBV6-6 and TRBJ1-1; no firm D call. Trimming left V 6 bases short and J 1 base short, with 9 bases between. From germline, CDR1 is MNHNY and CDR2 SVGAGI (reference sequence). The CDR3 length is 13 residues. The DNA of the CDR3 is TGTGCCAGCAGACAGATCCAGAACACTGAAGCTTTCTTT. It specifies CASRQIQNTEAFF.

This clone was observed a few times. This chain connects TRBV5-4 to TRBJ2-3; D is undetermined. The length of the CDR3 is 15 residues. V was clipped by 0 bases and J by 6 bases, with 14 bases between them. Germline V lookup: CDR1 SGHNT, CDR2 YYREEE (reference sequence). The CDR3 DNA follows: TGTGCCAGCAGCTTGGATGGGCCGTCGTCGGATACGCAGTATTTT. It specifies CASSLDGPSSDTQYF.

In DNA, the CDR3 is TGTGCCAGCAGTTTACAGGCGAGCTCTGGAAACACCATATATTTT. It codes for CASSLQASSGNTIYF. The rearrangement joins TRBV6-6 to TRBJ1-3; D possibly corresponds to TRBD1 (5 bases). The V gene's germline CDR1 is MNHNY and CDR2 SVGAGI (reference sequence). Trimming took off 4 bases at V and 0 bases at J, with 10 bases between the two ends. This CDR3 has 15 residues.

This clone has just one count. The V and J genes are TRBV6-2 or TRBV6-3 and TRBJ1-2; tentatively, D is TRBD1 (6 bases). Trimming left V 5 bases short and J 5 bases short, with 18 bases between. This CDR3 spans 15 amino acids. Germline V lookup: CDR1 MNHEY, CDR2 SVGEGT. CDR3 DNA sequence: TGTGCCAGCAGTAAAATCGACAGGAGAAGTTATGGCTACACCTTC. It codes for CASSKIDRRSYGYTF.

This rearrangement joins TRBV25-1 to TRBJ2-7; possibly TRBD1 for D (5 bases). The CDR3 has 13 amino acids. V was clipped by 7 bases and J by 0 bases, with 10 bases between them. In germline, CDR1 is MGHDK, CDR2 SYGVNS. CDR3 in amino acids: CASMDTGSYEQYF. The CDR3 region has the DNA TGTGCCAGCATGGACACAGGCTCCTACGAGCAGTACTTC.

J is TRBJ2-3 and V is TRBV19; D perhaps matches TRBD1 (6 bases). The CDR3 has 14 amino acids. Germline V gene sequence: CDR1 LNHDA, CDR2 SQIVND (reference sequence). The V and J ends lost 7 bases and 0 bases respectively, with 11 bases between them. CDR3 nucleotides: TGTGCCAGTAAGGGGGTCGCCAGCACAGATACGCAGTATTTT. Protein product: CASKGVASTDTQYF.

The chain couples TRBV28 to TRBJ1-1, with TRBD1 identical over 9 bases. Trimming took 6 bases from V and 0 from J; bases not matched to a gene: 11. Germline assignment: CDR1 MDHEN and CDR2 SYDVKM. This CDR3 has 17 amino acids. CDR3 protein: CASRPFGTGSLNTEAFF. Here the CDR3 DNA reads TGTGCCAGCAGACCATTCGGGACAGGGAGTTTGAACACTGAAGCTTTCTTT.

This clone was recorded only once. V usage is TRBV27 and J usage is TRBJ2-6; 9 nucleotides agree with TRBD1. V shed 5 bases and J 1 base; nucleotides not matched to a gene: 9. CDR1 is MNHEY and CDR2 is SMNVEV in the germline V gene (reference sequence). This CDR3 spans 18 amino acids. CDR3 sequence (DNA): TGTGCCAGCAGTCCGAGACAGGGGGTACAATCTGGGGCCAACGTCCTGACTTTC. This translates into CASSPRQGVQSGANVLTF.

V usage is TRBV7-2 and J usage is TRBJ1-1; weak D call: TRBD1 (6 bases). This CDR3 has 15 residues. CDR1 and CDR2 from the germline V gene are SGHTA and FQGNSA. The V end lost 5 bases, the J end lost 3 bases, and 16 bases lay between the germline ends. CDR3 in amino acids: CASSRNRVGDTEAFF. CDR3 nucleotide sequence: TGTGCCAGCAGCAGAAACAGGGTCGGGGACACTGAAGCTTTCTTT.